This T cell receptor (beta chain) was captured in a study of neurological immune-mediated disorders (dated by TCRdb to about 2019). Describing the broader study: The study compared peripheral blood TCR-beta repertoires of HTLV-I-associated myelopathy (HAM/TSP) patients, multiple sclerosis patients and healthy controls using UMI-based sequencing. The 90 to 120 TCR-beta libraries covered PBMC samples along with longitudinal samples, technical triplicates, and paired sorted CD4+ and CD8+ T-cell subsets. The cohort was made up of approximately 71 subjects, consisting of about 15 HAM/TSP patients, 35 or so multiple sclerosis patients and 20 or so healthy controls. Overall study results and their limits: Across subjects, expanded clones never shared an identical CDR3 amino acid sequence, which suggests that the TCR-beta repertoires in every group were private. The highest TCR clonal expansion was observed in HAM/TSP patients, whereas the lowest was observed in MS patients, even when compared with healthy controls.

The healthy controls were volunteers from blood banks in Maryland, USA. Libraries from unsorted PBMCs were made from 2 million PBMCs kept in RNAlater at -80 degrees C until RNA extraction. PBMCs were separated from peripheral blood using Ficoll-Hypaque density gradient centrifugation and then cryopreserved in liquid nitrogen. cDNA synthesis used template-switch 5'RACE with a primer carrying a 10-nucleotide random unique molecular identifier tagging each TCR transcript. Over 180 million TCR-beta sequences, covering 15-18 subjects, were produced in each sequencing run. Total RNA was extracted with the RNeasy kit. The KAPA Real-time Library Amplification kit was used to amplify TCR-beta VDJ regions with primers for the TCR constant region and the 5'RACE anchor. Sample indexes and Illumina adaptors were added in a first PCR, and a second PCR then increased library yield. After Ampure bead purification, the roughly 650 bp TCR product was size-selected on a 2% E-gel SizeSelection system. Before pooling, library quality was checked on a Bioanalyzer, concentration was measured with Qubit, and libraries were quantified with the Kapa Library Quantification kit. An Illumina HiSeq 2500 was used to sequence the libraries paired-end at 2 x 150 bp. To increase sequence diversity, roughly 24-32% phiX was spiked into each library pool. The paper's processing steps were these. The quality-filtered reads were processed with the UMI-based MiGEC pipeline, whose error correction step removed more than 80% of the raw TCR sequences. VDJ genes were aligned to IMGT germline references, and each clonotype was defined by a unique CDR3 amino acid sequence together with V-J genes. Clonal expansion, Shannon diversity and CDR3 relatedness (CalcPairwiseDistances, ClusterSamples) were evaluated with VDJtools, and phylogenetic trees were built with CLCbio workbench. Expanded clones were defined as having at least 8 unique UMIs, based on coefficient-of-variation modelling across technical triplicates. TCRdb reran the public reads through fastp at Q25 and MiXCR, keeping productive beta chains. Here each entry gathers all rows of one CDR3 protein and keeps the most common genes and DNA. The V and J calls, along with clone size, are taken from TCRdb and not from the paper's own processing. The sample data list about 76,000 distinct CDR3 sequences, and 17% of these were observed just once. The top ten constitute 15% to 19% of the sample.

A distance of 15 bases separates the germline ends of V and J, which lose 4 bases and 5 bases respectively. The CDR3 spans 13 residues, from the cysteine through the valine. Just the 39-base CDR3 DNA is kept, in frame starting at base 1. CDR1 and CDR2, looked up from the germline V gene (reference sequence), are DFQATT and SNEGSKA. This clonotype appeared many times. There is no known antigen for this receptor. No quality values exist for individual bases; no much larger clone is one base distant. Sequencing was done on a sample of PBMCs. This clonotype originated in a woman in her thirties or forties in good health. The V gene is TRBV20-1 and the J gene is TRBJ2-7; D gene: possibly TRBD1, on 6 matching bases. The CDR3 reads CSAIQGQSNEQYV. The DNA sequence is as follows: TGCAGTGCTATACAGGGACAATCTAACGAGCAGTACGTC.